These 32 T cell receptor beta chains share one sample of origin, sequenced in a study of T cells in Graves' hyperthyroidism and ophthalmopathy. Amplified regions were TCR beta CDR3 sequences from RNA transcripts. The HTBI set primed first-round TCR CDR3 RT-PCR. TCRdb redid the calling of the multiplex PCR reads with MiXCR, one entry per CDR3 protein. This sample yields some 440,000 distinct CDR3 sequences, of which around a sixth are seen a single time; 7.5% to 9% belongs to the top ten. Sequencing was performed on blood. These receptor sequences come from a woman aged 18-29 years with Graves' hyperthyroidism.

The chain recombines TRBV5-4 with TRBJ1-2; possibly TRBD1 for D (5 bases). V was pared by 0 bases and J by 2 bases, with 14 bases between. The CDR3 has 16 residues. CDR1 is SGHNT, CDR2 YYREEE, per germline (reference sequence). CDR3 coding DNA: TGTGCCAGCAGCTTGGCCGGGCAGGGATCCAACTATGGCTACACCTTC. As protein: CASSLAGQGSNYGYTF.

This clonotype was seen ten or more times. The chain links TRBV18 to TRBJ2-1; a possible D gene is TRBD2 (6 bases). V was trimmed by 0 bases and J by 0 bases, leaving 12 bases between them. CDR1 is KGHSH and CDR2 is LQKENI in the germline V gene. The CDR3 length is 17 residues. The CDR3 is CASSPPLGLSSYNEQFF. Written as DNA, the CDR3 is TGTGCCAGCTCACCACCGTTGGGACTTAGCTCCTACAATGAGCAGTTCTTC. The complete variable domain, with remaining parts taken from reference TRBV18 and TRBJ2-1, reads NAGVMQNPRHLVRRRGQEARLRCSPMKGHSHVYWYRQLPEEGLKFMVYLQKENIIDESGMPKERFSAEFPKEGPSILRIQQVVRGDSAAYFCASSPPLGLSSYNEQFFGPGTRLTVL.

This clonotype was seen many times. V and J are TRBV29-1 and TRBJ2-7, with D perhaps assigned TRBD1 or TRBD2 (5 bases each). The V gene lost 5 bases and the J gene lost 2 bases, with 13 bases spanning the gap. The CDR3 contains 13 residues. CDR1 is SQVTM and CDR2 is ANQGSEA in the germline V gene. CDR3 sequence (DNA): TGCAGCGTTTCTGGGGGACGTACCTACGAGCAGTACTTC. Translated: CSVSGGRTYEQYF.

The genes are TRBV5-1 and TRBJ2-1; 8 bases match TRBD2. The length of the CDR3 is 15 residues. J lost 3 bases, V lost 7 bases, and 9 bases had no gene match. Germline CDR1 SGHRS, CDR2 YFSETQ. As DNA, the CDR3 is TGCGCCAGCTCCAAGACTAGCGCACGCTACAATGAGCAGTTCTTC. Amino acid sequence: CASSKTSARYNEQFF.

This clonotype was detected many times. The V call is TRBV11-2, the J call TRBJ2-7; TRBD1 agrees at 9 bases. V was pared by 5 bases and J by 7 bases, with 15 bases of the junction left unmatched. The CDR3 is 16 amino acids. Germline V CDR1 and CDR2: SGHAT, FQNNGV. CDR3 sequence (DNA): TGTGCCAGCAGCCTAAATTGGGGGACAGGGCCGGGGGAGCAGTACTTC. It yields the protein CASSLNWGTGPGEQYF.

This clonotype was observed at least ten times. The rearrangement joins TRBV14 to TRBJ2-3, with D unresolved. Looked up from germline, CDR1 is SGHDN and CDR2 is FVKESK. CDR3 length equals 15 residues. Trimming removed 1 base from V and 2 bases from J, with 10 bases in between. The CDR3 region has the DNA TGTGCCAGCAGCCAAGGATACCAGAACACAGATACGCAGTATTTT. As protein: CASSQGYQNTDTQYF.

This clonotype showed up many times. The V call is TRBV28, the J call TRBJ1-2; D gene ambiguous. The CDR3 loop spans 13 amino acids. V lost 3 bases, J lost 5 bases, and 10 bases lay in between. Per germline, CDR1 MDHEN and CDR2 SYDVKM. The DNA for the CDR3 is TGTGCCAGCAGTTTTGCGGGTGTTTATGGCTACACCTTC. This translates into CASSFAGVYGYTF.

This clonotype has ten or more counts. The chain has TRBV20-1 and TRBJ2-4; 7 nucleotides agree with TRBD2. The V segment lost 5 bases and the J segment 1 base; nucleotides outside the gene matches: 5. Germline V gene sequence: CDR1 DFQATT, CDR2 SNEGSKA (reference sequence). This CDR3 spans 14 amino acids. The CDR3 DNA reads as TGCAGTGCTTCTAGCGGAGGCGCCAAAAACATTCAGTACTTC. Translated: CSASSGGAKNIQYF.

The chain couples TRBV5-4 to TRBJ2-2; tentative D call: TRBD2 (5 bases). CDR1 is SGHNT, CDR2 YYREEE, per germline (reference sequence). The CDR3 consists of 15 residues. Trimming took off 0 bases at V and 4 bases at J, with 10 bases between the two ends. The CDR3 DNA reads as TGTGCCAGCAGCTTGGACCTAGCTTCCACCGGGGAGCTGTTTTTT. Its translation is CASSLDLASTGELFF.

This clonotype was counted at least ten times. CDR3 amino acids: CASSPRGPSRGSPLHF. For the CDR3, the DNA is TGTGCCAGCAGCCCCCGAGGGCCGTCTCGTGGGTCACCCCTCCACTTT. The V gene is TRBV7-9, the J gene TRBJ1-6; D is uncertain. Trimming cost V 5 bases and J 10 bases, with 21 bases left between them. Germline CDR1 is SEHNR and CDR2 is FQNEAQ (reference sequence). CDR3 size: 16 residues.

This clonotype was observed many times. The rearrangement links TRBV7-9 to TRBJ2-1; perhaps TRBD2 as D (7 bases). The CDR3 is made up of 11 amino acids. The V gene lost 11 bases and the J gene lost 5 bases, with 10 bases spanning the gap. Germline CDR1 is SEHNR and CDR2 is FQNEAQ (reference sequence). Written as DNA, the CDR3 is TGTGCCGGGGGGGCCAACAATGAGCAGTTCTTC. Translated, it gives CAGGANNEQFF.

This chain connects TRBV14 to TRBJ2-4, with a possible D match to TRBD1 (6 bases). The CDR3 totals 15 residues. Trimming cost V 4 bases and J 1 base, with 11 bases left between them. CDR1 SGHDN and CDR2 FVKESK come from the germline V gene. Written as DNA, the CDR3 is TGTGCCAGCAGCCTTAACGACAGGGCCAAAAACATTCAGTACTTC. Its protein product is CASSLNDRAKNIQYF.

In this sample, this clonotype turned up many times. The chain is built from TRBV6-1 and TRBJ1-5; no clear D gene. Trimming removed 10 bases at V and 7 bases at J, with 17 bases between. This CDR3 is 13 amino acids long. Germline CDR1 is MNHNS and CDR2 is SASEGT. The CDR3 nucleotides are TGTGCCACCACTGGAAGCTCGGGACAGCCCCAGCATTTT. Protein: CATTGSSGQPQHF.

In this sample, this clonotype turned up a few times. The rearrangement joins TRBV29-1 to TRBJ1-1; 7 nucleotides agree with TRBD1. Trimming removed 7 bases from V and 4 bases from J; junction bases left unmatched: 12. CDR1 is SQVTM, CDR2 ANQGSEA, per germline. There are 14 residues in the CDR3. The CDR3 protein is CSAGWGDRATEAFF. The CDR3 nucleotides read TGCAGCGCCGGATGGGGAGACAGGGCCACTGAAGCTTTCTTT.

This clonotype was counted ten times or more. This rearrangement joins TRBV5-1 to TRBJ1-4; D gene ambiguous. V dropped 1 base and J dropped 5 bases, with 6 bases sitting between them. The germline gives CDR1 SGHRS, CDR2 YFSETQ. The CDR3 has 13 amino acids. For the CDR3, the DNA is TGCGCCAGCAGCTTGAAGCAGAATGAAAAACTGTTTTTT. Translated, it gives CASSLKQNEKLFF.

The chain has TRBV7-9 and TRBJ2-5; 11 bases match TRBD2. J lost 1 base, V lost 1 base, and 5 bases had no gene match. This CDR3 is built from 17 residues. The germline V gene encodes CDR1 SEHNR and CDR2 FQNEAQ (reference sequence). The CDR3 spells CASSLGTGTSGQETQYF. The DNA of the CDR3 is TGTGCCAGCAGCTTAGGGACTGGGACTAGCGGCCAAGAGACCCAGTACTTC.

The chain employs TRBV27 and TRBJ2-1; maybe TRBD2 (5 bases). Germline V lookup: CDR1 MNHEY, CDR2 SMNVEV (reference sequence). The CDR3 spans 17 residues. Trimming left V 5 bases short and J 4 bases short, with 21 bases between. CDR3 in amino acids: CASSPLHDGIAYNEQFF. The CDR3 nucleotides read TGTGCCAGCAGTCCCCTTCATGACGGGATTGCTTACAATGAGCAGTTCTTC.

This clonotype turned up a few times. J is TRBJ1-2 and V is TRBV25-1; D is undetermined. V was clipped by 3 bases and J by 6 bases, with 14 bases between them. The CDR3 covers 14 residues. Looked up from germline, CDR1 is MGHDK and CDR2 is SYGVNS. CDR3 residues: CASSDPIYTDGYTF. DNA of the CDR3: TGTGCCAGCAGTGATCCCATATACACGGATGGCTACACCTTC.

Ten or more counts support this clonotype. The CDR3 nucleotides are TGTGCCACCTCAAAGGCTTTTTGGGGAGAGACCCAGTACTTC. Its protein is CATSKAFWGETQYF. V and J are TRBV19 and TRBJ2-5; the D is unclear. The V end was cut by 10 bases, the J end by 4 bases, with 19 bases between. This CDR3 region has 14 residues. CDR1 is LNHDA, CDR2 SQIVND, per germline (reference sequence).

This clonotype has at least ten counts. The chain recombines TRBV5-1 with TRBJ2-1, with a tentative D call TRBD1 (6 bases). This CDR3 is 14 amino acids long. The V gene lost 0 bases and the J gene lost 8 bases, with 12 bases spanning the gap. From germline, CDR1 is SGHRS and CDR2 YFSETQ. The CDR3 nucleotides are TGCGCCAGCAGCTTGGGGGGGCCCGAGGATGAGCAGTTCTTC. Amino acids: CASSLGGPEDEQFF.

This clonotype occurred a few times. The chain couples TRBV9 to TRBJ2-3, with 7 bases matching TRBD2. Germline loops: CDR1 SGDLS, CDR2 YYNGEE. The trim removed 10 bases at V and 4 bases at J, leaving 21 bases unmatched. This CDR3 spans 17 amino acids. The CDR3 region has the DNA TGTGCCCCACTCATCATGAGGGAGGGCCTTTTCTCAGATACGCAGTATTTT. Translating it yields CAPLIMREGLFSDTQYF.

This clonotype showed up just a few times. The chain links TRBV20-1 to TRBJ2-4, with a possible D match to TRBD1 (5 bases). V dropped 1 base and J dropped 3 bases, with 13 bases sitting between them. CDR1 is DFQATT, CDR2 SNEGSKA, per germline (reference sequence). This CDR3 has 15 residues. CDR3 in amino acids: CSARGGQDSKNIQYF. The CDR3 nucleotides are TGCAGTGCTAGAGGGGGTCAAGACAGCAAAAACATTCAGTACTTC.

This clonotype was found many times. The V call is TRBV6-4, the J call TRBJ2-1, with a possible D match to TRBD2 (6 bases). The CDR3 has 14 residues. CDR1 and CDR2 (germline): MRHNA, SNTAGT. V gave up 3 bases and J gave up 7 bases, with 13 bases separating them. CDR3 sequence (DNA): TGTGCCAGCAGTGAGACGGGAGAAGGGAATGAGCAGTTCTTC. It encodes CASSETGEGNEQFF.

This clonotype was seen ten or more times. V gene TRBV7-2 combines with J gene TRBJ2-3, with 13 bases lining up with TRBD2. With V trimmed by 5 bases and J by 4 bases, 3 bases remained unmatched. The CDR3 sequence is 15 residues long. Per the germline V gene, CDR1 is SGHTA and CDR2 is FQGNSA. The DNA for the CDR3 is TGTGCCAGCAGCATACTAGCGGGAGGGCCAGATACGCAGTATTTT. This gives the protein CASSILAGGPDTQYF.

This chain joins TRBV29-1 and TRBJ1-2; no firm D call. CDR1 SQVTM and CDR2 ANQGSEA come from the germline V gene. The CDR3 has 12 residues. V lost 4 bases and J lost 8, with 14 bases in between. The CDR3 DNA reads TGCAGCGTTGGCTCCGACGGGAGGGGCTACACCTTC. Amino acids: CSVGSDGRGYTF.

Only a few counts were recorded for this clonotype. This may be a read error: a much more frequent sequence differs by one nucleotide. The chain joins TRBV5-1 to TRBJ2-3, with D possibly TRBD2 on 6 matching bases. From germline, CDR1 is SGHRS and CDR2 YFSETQ. CDR3 length equals 15 residues. The CDR3 region is CASSGAGFGTGTQYF. In DNA form, the CDR3 reads TGCGCCAGCAGCGGGGCGGGATTCGGCACAGGTACGCAGTATTTT.

This clonotype was detected many times. V is TRBV9 and J is TRBJ1-1; no reliable D call. Deletions cut 1 base from V and 2 bases from J, with 15 bases between. CDR1 SGDLS and CDR2 YYNGEE come from the germline V gene. The CDR3 spans 16 residues. CDR3 sequence (DNA): TGTGCCAGCAGCGTAAAAGCAACGGGCTCCAACACTGAAGCTTTCTTT. It codes for CASSVKATGSNTEAFF.

The sample holds a few counts of this clonotype. This chain joins TRBV12-5 and TRBJ2-2; possibly TRBD2 for D (6 bases). Trimming took off 0 bases at V and 3 bases at J, with 11 bases between the two ends. This CDR3 has 16 residues. The germline V gene has CDR1 LGHNT and CDR2 FRNRAP. The CDR3 DNA sequence: TGTGCTAGTGGTTTGGTTGCGGGGCGATACACCGGGGAGCTGTTTTTT. Its protein is CASGLVAGRYTGELFF.

On this clonotype: This may arise from a read error, as a much more abundant clone is one base away. The DNA of the CDR3 is TGTGCCAGCAGACTAAGGGGGGAGGCTTTCTTT. Protein sequence: CASRLRGEAFF. This chain connects TRBV12-3 or TRBV12-4 to TRBJ1-1; D is possibly TRBD1 (6 bases). The CDR3 contains 11 residues. V was trimmed by 6 bases and J by 11 bases, leaving 13 bases between them.

This clonotype appeared many times. This chain connects TRBV5-8 to TRBJ2-7, with a tentative D call TRBD2 (7 bases). Germline V gives CDR1 SGHTS, CDR2 YDEGEE. This CDR3 has 14 amino acids. Deletions cut 3 bases from V and 3 bases from J, with 13 bases between. CDR3 protein: CASSWGGGYYEQYF. CDR3 coding DNA: TGTGCCAGCAGCTGGGGGGGCGGATACTACGAGCAGTACTTC.

This clonotype showed up many times. The CDR3, as DNA: TGCAGTGCCCTGGACCGGAACCACAATGAGCAGTTCTTC. This gives the protein CSALDRNHNEQFF. This chain connects TRBV20-1 to TRBJ2-1, with no clear D. The CDR3 covers 13 residues. The V and J ends lost 6 bases and 5 bases respectively, with 14 bases between them. From germline, CDR1 is DFQATT and CDR2 SNEGSKA (reference sequence).

This clonotype was picked up many times. The J gene is TRBJ2-5, the V gene TRBV29-1, with D hard to call. This CDR3 spans 10 amino acids. V was pared by 7 bases and J by 3 bases, with 6 bases between. CDR1 is SQVTM and CDR2 is ANQGSEA in the germline V gene. The CDR3 coding sequence is TGCAGCGCGGGTAAAGAGACCCAGTACTTC. Its protein is CSAGKETQYF.